These 26 T cell receptor beta chains originate from one sample sequenced in a study of Ad26.COV2.S vaccination and SARS-CoV-2 variants. The protocol was immunoSEQ multiplex PCR, while the TCRdb copy is restricted to in-frame clones and leaves out a portion. This repertoire shows 300,000 to 400,000 clones, around 83% found once; its top ten account for 3.3%. Regarding treatment: some 20 received Ad26.COV2.S at low or high dose, single or two shots; 5 received placebo; per-sample allocation not given. Sampling was performed 63 days after the first vaccine or placebo injection. The specimen was peripheral blood, collected in a trial of Ad26.COV2.S vaccine versus placebo. The source of these receptors is a person aged 18-65 years who received the Ad26.COV2.S COVID-19 vaccine or a placebo.

The chain uses TRBV3-1 (or the pseudogene TRBV3-2) and TRBJ1-3; D is ambiguous. Germline loops: CDR1 LGHDT, CDR2 YNNKEL (reference sequence). The CDR3 totals 14 residues. V lost 2 bases and J lost 4, with 9 bases in between. CDR3 in amino acids: CASSQWIGGNTIYF. DNA for the CDR3: TGTGCCAGCAGCCAATGGATAGGAGGAAACACCATATATTTT.

This clone was seen only once. J is TRBJ2-2 and V is TRBV10-3; perhaps TRBD2 as D (8 bases). The germline gives CDR1 ENHRY, CDR2 SYGVKD. The V gene lost 5 bases and the J gene lost 1 base, with 14 bases spanning the gap. The CDR3 is made up of 16 amino acids. The CDR3 nucleotides are TGTGCCATCAGTCGCGGGGGGACAGAGAACACCGGGGAGCTGTTTTTT. Its translation is CAISRGGTENTGELFF.

V and J are TRBV10-3 and TRBJ2-2; D is possibly TRBD1 (6 bases). There are 14 residues in the CDR3. The germline CDR1 and CDR2 sequences are ENHRY and SYGVKD. Trimming removed 2 bases from V and 6 bases from J, with 10 bases in between. The CDR3, as DNA: TGTGCCATCAGTGAGCTGGGGGCGTCCGGGGAGCTGTTTTTT. This translates into CAISELGASGELFF.

This chain links TRBV30 with TRBJ1-3, with D unclear. V was trimmed by 2 bases and J by 5 bases, leaving 13 bases between them. Germline lookup yields CDR1 GTSNPN and CDR2 SVGIG (reference sequence). There are 14 residues in the CDR3. This CDR3 is CAWSLLGPRNTIYF. The DNA of the CDR3 is TGTGCCTGGAGTTTACTCGGCCCTCGAAACACCATATATTTT.

V usage is TRBV4-1 and J usage is TRBJ2-5; D perhaps matches TRBD2 (6 bases). Germline lookup yields CDR1 MGHRA and CDR2 YSYEKL. V dropped 8 bases and J dropped 4 bases, with 20 bases sitting between them. There are 15 residues in the CDR3. CDR3 nucleotides: TGCGCCAGCCGCTCCCGGGACTCCTATGGAGAGACCCAGTACTTC. Translated, it gives CASRSRDSYGETQYF.

This chain links TRBV23-1 with TRBJ2-5; TRBD1 matches 7 bases. TRBV23-1 is annotated as an ORF whose role is uncertain. The CDR3 loop spans 15 amino acids. Unmatched junction bases numbered 8, after V lost 2 bases and J lost 5 bases. The CDR3 loop is CASSQGTGVFETQYF. CDR3 nucleotides: TGCGCCAGCAGTCAAGGAACAGGGGTCTTCGAGACCCAGTACTTC.

V and J are TRBV28 and TRBJ2-7; 11 bases agree with TRBD1. This CDR3 is 15 amino acids long. The germline V gene has CDR1 MDHEN and CDR2 SYDVKM. V trimming: 2 bases; J trimming: 3 bases; junction bases outside the gene matches: 3. The CDR3 loop reads CASSLGGTGGYEQYF. The CDR3 DNA is TGTGCCAGCAGTTTAGGGGGGACAGGGGGCTACGAGCAGTACTTC.

This clone showed up just a few times. The gene calls are TRBV12-5 and TRBJ1-2; D call uncertain. There are 12 residues in the CDR3. Germline loops: CDR1 LGHNT, CDR2 FRNRAP. V lost 5 bases to trimming and J lost 7 bases, with 11 bases between them. The CDR3 region has the DNA TGTGCTAGTGGTGCCTCGAGGGTTGGCTACACCTTC. Its translation: CASGASRVGYTF. The variable domain in full, completed from reference TRBV12-5 and TRBJ1-2, reads DARVTQTPRHKVTEMGQEVTMRCQPILGHNTVFWYRQTMMQGLELLAYFRNRAPLDDSGMPKDRFSAEMPDATLATLKIQPSEPRDSAVYFCASGASRVGYTFGSGTRLTVV.

The chain is built from TRBV9 and TRBJ2-7; 9 bases map to TRBD1. V shed 3 bases and J 2 bases; nucleotides not matched to a gene: 3. This CDR3 is 14 amino acids long. Germline V lookup: CDR1 SGDLS, CDR2 YYNGEE. CDR3 sequence: CASSARDRAYEQYF. CDR3 in DNA: TGTGCCAGCAGCGCCCGGGACAGGGCCTACGAGCAGTACTTC.

The gene calls are TRBV25-1 and TRBJ1-2; D is ambiguous. The length of the CDR3 is 16 residues. V lost 1 base and J 8 bases, leaving 20 bases between the germline ends. Germline V gene data show CDR1 as MGHDK and CDR2 as SYGVNS. CDR3 sequence reads: CASSELGGIDPGGYTF. The CDR3 nucleotides read TGTGCCAGCAGTGAATTAGGAGGAATCGACCCTGGAGGCTACACCTTC.

The chain couples TRBV12-3 or TRBV12-4 to TRBJ1-1, with a tentative D call TRBD1 (6 bases). This CDR3 comprises 13 residues. The ends were cut back, 1 base at V and 11 bases at J, with 14 bases in the middle. Here the CDR3 reads CASSLGGAGVAFF. The CDR3 region has the DNA TGTGCCAGCAGTTTAGGAGGAGCAGGGGTGGCTTTCTTT.

This sequence joins TRBV5-1 and TRBJ2-4; D perhaps matches TRBD2 (5 bases). Germline V gene sequence: CDR1 SGHRS, CDR2 YFSETQ. V lost 5 bases to trimming and J lost 0 bases, with 12 bases between them. The CDR3 length is 15 residues. CDR3 in amino acids: CASRNGLQAKNIQYF. DNA of the CDR3: TGCGCCAGCAGAAACGGACTCCAAGCCAAAAACATTCAGTACTTC.

The V call is TRBV19, the J call TRBJ1-2; tentative D call: TRBD1 (5 bases). The V end lost 3 bases, the J end lost 5 bases, and 16 bases lay between the germline ends. There are 15 residues in the CDR3. Germline CDR1 and CDR2: LNHDA and SQIVND (reference sequence). The CDR3 loop is CASSIGQGRMYGYTF. The CDR3 DNA sequence: TGTGCCAGTAGTATTGGGCAGGGCAGGATGTATGGCTACACCTTC.

Concerning this clone itself: At one boundary the junction diverges from the germline segment, which might be a read error. The rearrangement uses TRBV6-5 and TRBJ1-4; possible D gene TRBD1, 5 bases. The CDR3 covers 12 residues. Germline V gene lookup returns CDR1 MNHEY and CDR2 SVGAGI. The CDR3 sequence is CASSQGSGLVVF. CDR3 sequence (DNA): TGTGCCAGCAGCCAGGGTTCGGGGCTTGTAGTTTTT.

The rearrangement joins TRBV7-2 to TRBJ1-6; TRBD1 might be the D (5 bases). This CDR3 region has 14 residues. Germline V gene lookup returns CDR1 SGHTA and CDR2 FQGNSA. Trimming stripped 4 bases from V and 8 bases from J, with 12 bases between. In DNA form, the CDR3 reads TGTGCCAGCAGCTACCGGGGCGTAGATTCACCCCTCCACTTT. As protein: CASSYRGVDSPLHF.

The gene calls are TRBV10-3 and TRBJ2-7, with D perhaps TRBD1 or TRBD2 (5 bases each). The V and J ends lost 0 bases and 5 bases respectively, with 11 bases between them. In germline, CDR1 is ENHRY, CDR2 SYGVKD. The CDR3 has 14 amino acids. CDR3 DNA sequence: TGTGCCATCAGTGAGTCAGTAAGGGACCACGAGCAGTACTTC. Residues: CAISESVRDHEQYF.

The sample holds one count of this clone. The chain employs TRBV7-2 and TRBJ2-1; D is possibly TRBD1 or TRBD2 (5 bases each). The V and J ends lost 5 bases and 1 base respectively, with 15 bases between them. Germline V gene sequence: CDR1 SGHTA, CDR2 FQGNSA. This CDR3 spans 16 amino acids. CDR3 sequence (DNA): TGTGCCAGCAGCGGAGGCAGGGTTTTTTCCTACAATGAGCAGTTCTTC. Translation gives CASSGGRVFSYNEQFF.

The chain carries TRBV12-1 and TRBJ2-7; the listed D gene, TRBD1, was not tested against the DNA. TRBV12-1 is assigned pseudogene status. CDR3 length equals 12 residues. The CDR3 loop reads CASSFANYEQYF. Here the CDR3 DNA reads TGTGCCAGCAGCTTTGCCAACTACGAGCAGTACTTC.

The chain links TRBV27 to TRBJ2-4; possibly TRBD2 for D (6 bases). V shed 3 bases and J shed 7 bases, with 10 bases lying between them. The CDR3 is 13 amino acids. The germline gives CDR1 MNHEY, CDR2 SMNVEV (reference sequence). CDR3 nucleotide sequence: TGTGCCAGCAGTTTGTGGGGGGTGAACATTCAGTACTTC. Residues: CASSLWGVNIQYF.

V is TRBV3-1 (or the pseudogene TRBV3-2) and J is TRBJ2-7, with D uncertain. The CDR3 extends over 12 amino acids. The germline V gene has CDR1 LGHDT and CDR2 YNNKEL (reference sequence). The V end lost 3 bases, the J end lost 5 bases, and 8 bases lay between the germline ends. Written as DNA, the CDR3 is TGTGCCAGCAGCCAGATTCGCCACGAGCAGTACTTC. This sequence encodes CASSQIRHEQYF.

The V gene is TRBV5-5, the J gene TRBJ1-1, with a tentative D call TRBD1 (5 bases). Looked up from germline, CDR1 is SGHKS and CDR2 is YYEKEE (reference sequence). The CDR3 totals 14 residues. Trimming stripped 10 bases from V and 1 base from J, with 17 bases between. DNA for the CDR3: TGTGCCGCGACGCAGGGCCCGGGGAACACTGAAGCTTTCTTT. Translating it yields CAATQGPGNTEAFF.

The CDR3 DNA reads as TGCGCCAGCAGCTTGGGACTAGCGGGGGGCCGGATAGATACGCAGTATTTT. It translates to CASSLGLAGGRIDTQYF. The J gene is TRBJ2-3, the V gene TRBV5-1, with 13 bases fitting TRBD2. Germline CDR1 reads SGHRS; CDR2 reads YFSETQ. The CDR3 length is 17 residues. V trimming: 0 bases; J trimming: 5 bases; junction bases outside the gene matches: 6.

V usage is TRBV7-9 and J usage is TRBJ2-1; D possibly corresponds to TRBD1 (5 bases). CDR1 and CDR2 from the germline V gene are SEHNR and FQNEAQ (reference sequence). The V end was cut by 3 bases, the J end by 15 bases, with 12 bases between. The CDR3 is made up of 11 amino acids. Written as DNA, the CDR3 is TGTGCCAGCAGCTTCGACAGTCCTATGTTCTTC. Its protein is CASSFDSPMFF.

CDR3 sequence: CSVTQGNYGYTF. The CDR3 DNA reads as TGCAGCGTTACACAGGGGAACTATGGCTACACCTTC. The chain is built from TRBV29-1 and TRBJ1-2, with TRBD1 identical over 7 bases. The CDR3 totals 12 residues. Germline V CDR1 and CDR2: SQVTM, ANQGSEA. J gave up 2 bases and V 5 bases, and 2 bases lay outside the gene matches.

The chain joins TRBV2 to TRBJ1-6; D remains unclear. CDR3 length equals 16 residues. CDR1 is SNHLY, CDR2 FYNNEI, per germline. Between the trimmed V and J ends, which lost 4 bases and 0 bases, there was a span of 10 bases. The CDR3 is CASSGVASSYNSPLHF. The CDR3 DNA is TGTGCCAGCAGTGGGGTAGCCAGCTCCTATAATTCACCCCTCCACTTT. Variable domain in full (rest from reference TRBV2 and TRBJ1-6): EPEVTQTPSHQVTQMGQEVILRCVPISNHLYFYWYRQILGQKVEFLVSFYNNEISEKSEIFDDQFSVERPDGSNFTLKIRSTKLEDSAMYFCASSGVASSYNSPLHFGNGTRLTVT.

The rearrangement links TRBV6-2 or TRBV6-3 to TRBJ1-1; weak D call: TRBD1 (5 bases). V dropped 6 bases and J dropped 1 base, with 15 bases sitting between them. Germline V lookup: CDR1 MNHEY, CDR2 SVGEGT. The CDR3 has 15 residues. The CDR3 here is CASSGWGRQNTEAFF. CDR3 nucleotides: TGTGCCAGCAGCGGTTGGGGCAGACAGAACACTGAAGCTTTCTTT.